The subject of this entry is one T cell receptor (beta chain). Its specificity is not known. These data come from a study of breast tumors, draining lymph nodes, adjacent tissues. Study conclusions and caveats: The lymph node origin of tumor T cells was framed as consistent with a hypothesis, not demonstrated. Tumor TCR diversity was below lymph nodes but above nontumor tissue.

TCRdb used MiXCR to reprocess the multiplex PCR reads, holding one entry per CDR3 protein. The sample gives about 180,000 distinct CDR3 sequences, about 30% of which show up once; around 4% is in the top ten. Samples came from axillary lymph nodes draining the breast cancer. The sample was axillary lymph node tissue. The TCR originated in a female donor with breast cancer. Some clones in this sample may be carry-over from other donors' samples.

CDR3 nucleotide sequence: TGTGCCATCGGGGCCACTAGCGGGGGGACCACAGATACGCAGTATTTT. Its protein is CAIGATSGGTTDTQYF. V is TRBV10-3 and J is TRBJ2-3, with 12 bases aligning to TRBD2. The trim removed 8 bases at V and 2 bases at J, leaving 8 bases unmatched. The CDR3 has 16 amino acids. Germline V gives CDR1 ENHRY, CDR2 SYGVKD.